This T cell receptor (beta chain) was captured in a study of T cells in Graves' hyperthyroidism and ophthalmopathy. Study results and caveats: The model's output predicted ophthalmopathy at a median of roughly 6.9 months prior to onset.

Germline V lookup: CDR1 SGHTA, CDR2 FQGNSA. The length of the CDR3 is 13 residues. V dropped 6 bases and J dropped 4; count of bases not matched to a gene: 4. This clonotype was counted ten times or more. Its antigen is unknown. Amplification of TCR beta CDR3 regions was performed using RNA transcripts as template. The HTBI primer set drove a first-round RT-PCR of the TCR CDR3. TCRdb reprocessed the multiplex PCR reads via MiXCR and lists one record per CDR3 protein. The sample lists 700,000 or so distinct CDR3 sequences, roughly 17% seen once, with 8.4% in the top ten. Diagnosing involved the use of clinical symptoms, serum thyroxine and TRAb, thyroid ultrasound and orbital computed tomography.

Source material: blood. The chain employs TRBV7-2 and TRBJ2-7; the match to TRBD1 covers 9 bases. This receptor was taken from a man between 18 and 29 years old with Graves' hyperthyroidism. The CDR3 nucleotides read TGTGCCAGCAGTTTGGACAGGGGTTACGAGCAGTACTTC. Translation gives CASSLDRGYEQYF.